This T cell receptor beta chain emerged from a study of neurological immune-mediated disorders. TCRdb reprocessed the 5' RACE reads with MiXCR, giving one entry per CDR3 protein. The sample includes under 80,000 distinct CDR3 sequences, roughly 5% of them seen just once. The V end lost 0 bases, the J end lost 5 bases, and 17 bases lay between the germline ends. The CDR3 contains 16 residues. Germline CDR1 is SGHRS and CDR2 is YFSETQ. Material for sequencing was PBMCs. V gene TRBV5-1 combines with J gene TRBJ1-2; D possibly corresponds to TRBD1 (5 bases). The TCR was taken from a young woman with multiple sclerosis. CDR3 coding DNA: TGCGCCAGCAGCTTGGTGTCCGGGGCCCCTGAATATGGCTACACCTTC. This sequence encodes CASSLVSGAPEYGYTF.